This T cell receptor beta chain was sequenced in a study of CD8 T cells in ankylosing spondylitis. The study's findings and limits: For ankylosing spondylitis blood, a TCR beta motif of under ten highly homologous variants appeared characteristic. Those disease-linked clones were CD8+; they were also relatively rare in peripheral blood. In synovial fluid and blood from reactive arthritis, some motif variants were previously reported.

CDR1 KGHSH and CDR2 LQKENI come from the germline V gene. CDR3 length: 15 amino acids. V gave up 4 bases and J gave up 2 bases; unmatched junction bases: 5. In its sample, this clonotype was seen many times. As yet, its antigen is unknown. TCRdb redid the calling of the 5' RACE reads with MiXCR, one entry per CDR3 protein. This table holds just over 150,000 distinct CDR3 sequences, about 18% found once. The chain couples TRBV18 to TRBJ2-1, with 7 bases aligning to TRBD1. Sequenced material: blood, either unsorted or a sorted T cell fraction (not recorded which). The TCR originated in a male donor with ankylosing spondylitis or in good health (not recorded which). The CDR3 nucleotides are TGTGCCAGCTCACAAACCGGGACAGCCTACAATGAGCAGTTCTTC. Protein product: CASSQTGTAYNEQFF.